The rows below give T cell receptor beta chains drawn from one sample of a study of cytomegalovirus exposure and HLA in healthy donors. TCRdb's copy holds only in-frame clones and misses some; the assay was immunoSEQ multiplex PCR. The sample lists 150,000 to 200,000 clones, roughly four fifths occurring once. Sequenced sample: PBMCs. The source is a girl aged 10-17 years in good health and CMV-seropositive. Each CDR3 is given with its conserved first and last residue. A D gene is named only where the DNA matches it firmly. The listing skips clone size in some rows; elsewhere it reads once, few, many or a size class.

>TRBJ1-5|.|.|TRBV6-1
CASRRVGQPQHF
TGTGCCAGCCGCAGGGTCGGTCAGCCCCAGCATTTT
>TRBJ2-1|.|.|TRBV13
CASSFTRGEQFF
TGTGCCAGCAGCTTTACCCGGGGTGAGCAGTTCTTC
>TRBJ1-2|.|.|TRBV12-5
CASGWGWTEYGYTF
TGTGCTAGTGGTTGGGGGTGGACAGAGTATGGCTACACCTTC
>TRBJ1-1|.|.|TRBV5-6
CASKRRRNTEAFF
TGTGCCAGCAAAAGGAGGAGGAACACTGAAGCTTTCTTT
>TRBJ2-2|few|.|TRBV19
CASSIGGVFNTGELFF
TGTGCCAGTAGTATCGGAGGGGTTTTTAACACCGGGGAGCTGTTTTTT
>TRBJ2-5|.|TRBD2|TRBV13
CASSLVEAGGQETQYF
TGTGCCAGCAGCTTAGTCGAAGCGGGGGGACAAGAGACCCAGTACTTC
>TRBJ2-1|once|TRBD1|TRBV4-2
CASSQESTGGYNEQFF
TGTGCCAGCAGCCAAGAATCGACAGGGGGATACAATGAGCAGTTCTTC
>TRBJ1-1|.|.|TRBV30
CAWSPRVTEAFF
TGTGCCTGGAGCCCCCGGGTGACTGAAGCTTTCTTT
>TRBJ2-3|.|.|TRBV6-1
CASSVWRGEVTDTQYF
TGTGCCAGCAGTGTTTGGCGGGGCGAGGTGACAGATACGCAGTATTTT
>TRBJ2-5|.|TRBD1|TRBV25-1
CASSTGQVVGETQYF
TGTGCCAGCAGTACAGGACAGGTGGTGGGCGAGACCCAGTACTTC
>TRBJ2-7|.|TRBD1|TRBV5-1
CASSLSDRGRSGQYF
TGTGCCAGCAGCTTGTCTGACAGGGGAAGGAGTGGGCAGTACTTC
>TRBJ2-2|.|TRBD1|TRBV19
CASSLRGPYTGELFF
TGTGCCAGTAGTCTCAGGGGGCCTTACACCGGGGAGCTGTTTTTT
>TRBJ1-1|.|TRBD1|TRBV5-1
CASSSMDRVGTEAFF
TGCGCCAGCAGCTCCATGGACAGGGTCGGCACTGAAGCTTTCTTT
>TRBJ1-1|.|.|TRBV29-1
CSVEVPGTNTEAFF
TGCAGCGTTGAAGTCCCAGGTACGAACACTGAAGCTTTCTTT
>TRBJ2-7|.|TRBD1|TRBV19
CASSIDLGQGYEQYF
TGTGCCAGTAGTATAGACCTGGGACAGGGGTACGAGCAGTACTTC
>TRBJ2-2|.|TRBD2|TRBV5-6
CASSLVAGGGTGELFF
TGTGCCAGCAGCTTGGTAGCGGGGGGTGGCACCGGGGAGCTGTTTTTT
>TRBJ1-4|.|TRBD1|TRBV9
CASSVGQGGEKLFF
TGTGCCAGCAGCGTGGGACAGGGGGGCGAAAAACTGTTTTTT
>TRBJ1-1|.|.|TRBV27
CASSLWGSFTEAFF
TGTGCCAGCAGTTTATGGGGCAGCTTCACTGAAGCTTTCTTT
>TRBJ2-7|.|.|TRBV6-4
CASSEEGGKVQYF
TGTGCCAGCAGTGAAGAGGGGGGGAAGGTTCAGTACTTC
>TRBJ1-2|.|.|TRBV2
CASRAMAQQVYYGYTF
TGTGCCAGCAGGGCGATGGCCCAACAGGTTTACTATGGCTACACCTTC
>TRBJ2-7|.|.|TRBV10-3
CAISVGLGLSSYEQYF
TGTGCCATCAGTGTTGGTTTGGGACTTAGCTCCTACGAGCAGTACTTC
>TRBJ2-7|.|.|TRBV2
CASSLGLYEQYF
TGTGCCAGCTCCCTGGGCCTCTACGAGCAGTACTTC
>TRBJ1-2|few|TRBD1|TRBV27
CATTPQGQGYGYTF
TGTGCCACCACCCCACAGGGACAGGGGTATGGCTACACCTTC
>TRBJ2-1|.|.|TRBV5-1
CASSLGSYNEQFF
TGCGCCAGCAGCTTGGGTTCATACAATGAGCAGTTCTTC
>TRBJ1-2|.|.|TRBV6-1
CASSGGDYRVISGYTF
TGTGCCAGCAGTGGGGGAGACTATAGGGTTATTAGTGGCTACACCTTC
>TRBJ2-1|.|TRBD2|TRBV2
CASSRLALNEQFF
TGTGCCAGCTCCCGACTAGCTCTCAATGAGCAGTTCTTC
>TRBJ2-1|.|TRBD2|TRBV6-4
CASSDKTSGGVGEQFF
TGTGCCAGCAGTGACAAGACTAGCGGGGGGGTCGGTGAGCAGTTCTTC
>TRBJ1-1|.|TRBD1|TRBV4-1
CASSQVRTGLGTEAFF
TGCGCCAGCAGCCAAGTCCGGACAGGGTTGGGAACTGAAGCTTTCTTT
>TRBJ2-2|.|TRBD2|TRBV9
CASSFSGGSNTGELFF
TGTGCCAGCAGCTTTAGCGGGGGGTCGAACACCGGGGAGCTGTTTTTT